This entry is about one T cell receptor (beta chain). The target of this receptor is not known. No much larger clone exists at a distance of one base, and base qualities are not known. This specimen belongs to a study of T-cell memory formation after mild COVID-19 (dated by TCRdb to the early 2020s). For the study in its entirety: TCR sequence clusters from the two donors were largely donor specific. Longitudinal TCRalpha and TCRbeta repertoire sequencing tracked T-cell clones expanding and contracting after mild COVID-19 in a couple of donors. Two young, previously healthy adult volunteers made up the cohort, one male and one female.

Sequencing took place on an Illumina NovaSeq 6000. TCRalpha and TCRbeta cDNA libraries were constructed by 5'RACE with constant-segment primers, with sample barcodes and unique molecular identifiers being introduced. RNA was extracted from every sample with Trizol reagent. Amplification of the libraries took two PCR steps, and the second step added a second sample barcode plus Illumina TruSeq adapters. Sequencing of libraries was performed on an Illumina NovaSeq with 2 x 150 bp paired-end reads. The source study handled its data this way. The reads were demultiplexed and collapsed into UMI-guided consensus sequences using migec v1.2.7. With mixcr v2.1.11, UMI consensuses were aligned to TRA and TRB V and J templates and assembled into clonotypes. A clonotype was counted as expanded or contracted only if both edgeR and NoisET called the change significant, with noise models trained on biological replicates. For edgeR calls, the cutoffs were a false discovery rate-adjusted p below 0.01 and a log2 fold-change threshold of 1. As an exploratory analysis of dynamics, max-normalized trajectories of the 1000 most abundant clonotypes were examined by PCA with hierarchical clustering. Each responding clone was given a CD4 or CD8 phenotype based on the CD4+ and CD8+ repertoires, which had been sequenced separately. TCRdb itself trimmed the public reads at Q25 with fastp, ran MiXCR and retained productive beta chains. Rows are unified per CDR3 protein, each entry keeping the most common DNA and genes. These V and J calls are TCRdb output, not the study's own analysis. The sample profile shows around 29,000 distinct CDR3 sequences; 16% of them were found once. The ten largest account for roughly 1.3% of the sample.

PBMCs were isolated by Ficoll-Paque density gradient centrifugation. Study-level results and caveats: Whether the second-wave clones peaking on day 37 were SARS-CoV-2 specific was not confirmed. Some responding clones were detected in pre-infection memory, suggesting pre-existing cross-reactive memory T cells joined the SARS-CoV-2 response. Only a couple of mild cases were covered in the study, and larger cohorts including severe cases with pre-infection samples were considered necessary. Balanced CD4/CD8 phenotypes were observed for clones contracting from day 15 to 85, whereas a bias towards CD4+ was observed for a second wave of clones expanding from day 15 to 37. Contracting CD4+ clones were found mainly in CM and EM memory subsets, while CD8+ clones were enriched in EMRA.

The CDR3 contains 15 residues, cysteine and phenylalanine counted. The retained sequence is limited to the CDR3, 45 bases, with the frame set at the first base. V is clipped by 6 bases and J by 1 base, and the sequence between their germline boundaries is 13 bases long. The V and J segments used are TRBV12-3 or TRBV12-4 and TRBJ1-5; a tentative D call is TRBD1 (6 bases match). The sequenced sample consisted of PBMCs or a T cell subset sorted from them (not recorded which). The clonotype was recovered from an adult who had mild COVID-19 (a few samples of this study predate the infection). The sample titles of this study are shuffled in the database, so cell type and time point are left out. The CDR3 loop reads CASRRTASSNQPQHF. The DNA reads TGTGCCAGCAGGAGGACAGCCTCCAGCAATCAGCCCCAGCATTTT.